This paragraph covers one T cell receptor (beta chain) sequence. No antigen is known for it. This CDR3 region has 14 residues. The V gene's germline CDR1 is SGHTA and CDR2 FQGNSA. Trimming took off 6 bases at V and 9 bases at J, with 20 bases between the two ends. The source of the sample is a study of T cells after yellow fever vaccination. Using its own MiXCR run on the 5' RACE reads, TCRdb lists one record per CDR3 protein. This sample has hundreds of thousands of distinct CDR3 sequences, with 6.2% found just once. Whole-study findings and limits: Contamination by abundant bulk-population clonotypes could be present in FACS-sorted repertoires.

The clonotype was recovered from a man aged 30-40 years who received the YFV17D yellow fever vaccine. V usage is TRBV7-2 and J usage is TRBJ1-1; TRBD1 might be the D (5 bases). This sample comprised PBMCs, obtained 5 days after the yellow fever booster vaccination. The CDR3 is CASRGAGRAPKAFF. The DNA of the CDR3 is TGTGCCAGCAGAGGGGCAGGGCGGGCGCCCAAAGCTTTCTTT. Variable domain in full (rest from reference TRBV7-2 and TRBJ1-1): GAGVSQSPSNKVTEKGKDVELRCDPISGHTALYWYRQSLGQGLEFLIYFQGNSAPDKSGLPSDRFSAERTGGSVSTLTIQRTQQEDSAVYLCASRGAGRAPKAFFGQGTRLTVV.